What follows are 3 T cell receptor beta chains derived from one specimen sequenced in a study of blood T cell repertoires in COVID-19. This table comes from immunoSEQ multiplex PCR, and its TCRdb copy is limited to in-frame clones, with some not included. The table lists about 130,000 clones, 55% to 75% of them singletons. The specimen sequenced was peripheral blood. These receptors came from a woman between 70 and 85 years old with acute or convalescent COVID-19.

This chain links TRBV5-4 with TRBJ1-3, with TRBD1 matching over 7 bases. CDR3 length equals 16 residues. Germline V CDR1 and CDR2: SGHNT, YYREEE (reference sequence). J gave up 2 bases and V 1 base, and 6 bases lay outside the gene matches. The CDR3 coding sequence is TGTGCCAGCAGCTTGCCGGCAGGACAGGCTGGAAACACCATATATTTT. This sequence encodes CASSLPAGQAGNTIYF.

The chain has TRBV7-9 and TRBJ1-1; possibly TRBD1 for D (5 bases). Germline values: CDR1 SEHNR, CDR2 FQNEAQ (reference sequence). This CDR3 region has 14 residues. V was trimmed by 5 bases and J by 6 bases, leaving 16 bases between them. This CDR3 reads CASSPQRGYPEAFF. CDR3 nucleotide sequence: TGTGCCAGCAGCCCTCAGCGGGGGTACCCTGAAGCTTTCTTT.

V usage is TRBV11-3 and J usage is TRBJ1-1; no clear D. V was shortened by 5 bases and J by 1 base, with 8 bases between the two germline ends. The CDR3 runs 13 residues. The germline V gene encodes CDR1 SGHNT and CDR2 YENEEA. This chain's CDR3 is CASSLRENTEAFF. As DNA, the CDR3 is TGTGCCAGCAGCCTTCGCGAGAACACTGAAGCTTTCTTT.